These 22 T cell receptor beta chains were all obtained from the same sample, sequenced in a study of CD4 T cells in relation to SARS-CoV-2 and coronaviruses. Assay: immunoSEQ multiplex PCR; the TCRdb copy retains only in-frame clones and omits some. The sample records 25,000 to 30,000 clones, 70% to 80% being singletons. The unexposed donors gave CD4+ T cells in about 2010-2019, prior to COVID-19. After 10 to 11 days of culture, CD4+ T cells were isolated. Antigens for these TCRs are unknown. The sequenced sample was CD4+ T cells from PBMCs, cultured in vitro. These receptors were collected from a human donor in good health.

The chain carries TRBV2 and TRBJ1-2, with 7 bases matching TRBD1. Germline CDR1 SNHLY, CDR2 FYNNEI. V lost 1 base and J lost 5; bases outside the gene matches: 7. This CDR3 spans 15 amino acids. CDR3 sequence: CASSEVRRQGYGYTF. In DNA, the CDR3 is TGTGCCAGCAGTGAAGTAAGGCGACAGGGTTATGGCTACACCTTC.

CDR3 amino acids: CASSESVDTQYF. The DNA of the CDR3 is TGCGCCAGCAGTGAGTCCGTAGATACGCAGTATTTT. The chain is built from TRBV10-1 and TRBJ2-3; no firm D call. Trimming took 0 bases from V and 5 from J, leaving 3 bases between them. Germline CDR1 is WNHNN and CDR2 is SYGVQD (reference sequence). CDR3 length: 12 residues.

This chain uses TRBV19 with TRBJ2-3, with 15 bases fitting TRBD2. The V gene end was trimmed by 6 bases and the J gene end by 4 bases; junction bases not matched to a gene: 5. Germline assignment: CDR1 LNHDA and CDR2 SQIVND (reference sequence). The CDR3 spans 16 residues. In DNA, the CDR3 is TGTGCCAGTAGCCGGACTAGCGGGGGGGCCGCAGATACGCAGTATTTT. It translates to CASSRTSGGAADTQYF.

The chain combines TRBV19 with TRBJ2-2; D may match TRBD1 or TRBD2 (5 bases each). This CDR3 contains 15 residues. Looked up from germline, CDR1 is LNHDA and CDR2 is SQIVND (reference sequence). V was shortened by 6 bases and J by 0 bases, with 11 bases between the two germline ends. The chain's CDR3 is CASRLGPANTGELFF. The CDR3 DNA follows: TGTGCCAGTAGGCTGGGACCCGCGAACACCGGGGAGCTGTTTTTT.

V usage is TRBV29-1 and J usage is TRBJ1-3; unclear D gene. Trimming removed 7 bases from V and 3 bases from J, with 13 bases in between. CDR3 length: 13 residues. CDR1 and CDR2 (germline): SQVTM, ANQGSEA. This CDR3 is CSADAGSGNTIYF. CDR3 nucleotide sequence: TGCAGCGCCGACGCGGGGAGTGGAAACACCATATATTTT.

This chain uses TRBV6-2 or TRBV6-3 with TRBJ2-7; 9 nucleotides align to TRBD1. Germline trimming cut 0 bases from V and 6 bases from J; bases unmatched to any gene: 3. The CDR3 is 14 amino acids. Germline loops: CDR1 MNHEY, CDR2 SVGEGT. In DNA, the CDR3 is TGTGCCAGCAGTTACTCGGGGACAGGGCGCGAGCAGTACTTC. This encodes CASSYSGTGREQYF.

This clone was counted a single time. The chain links TRBV12-3 or TRBV12-4 to TRBJ1-1, with TRBD1 identical over 7 bases. Unmatched junction bases numbered 5, after V lost 3 bases and J lost 7 bases. This CDR3 spans 13 amino acids. The CDR3 DNA follows: TGTGCCAGCAGTTTCACCGGGACAGTTGAAGCTTTCTTT. Translation gives CASSFTGTVEAFF.

This chain connects TRBV19 to TRBJ2-7, with a weak D call TRBD2 (7 bases). Per germline, CDR1 LNHDA and CDR2 SQIVND (reference sequence). V lost 5 bases to trimming and J lost 0 bases, with 17 bases between them. The CDR3 covers 16 residues. The CDR3 nucleotides read TGTGCCAGTAGTCTATCGGGGGGCCAAAGCTCCTACGAGCAGTACTTC. It is translated as CASSLSGGQSSYEQYF.

The rearrangement joins TRBV2 to TRBJ1-1; no reliable D call. The CDR3 contains 15 residues. Germline loops: CDR1 SNHLY, CDR2 FYNNEI. Trimming took 2 bases from V and 4 from J, leaving 14 bases between them. CDR3 residues: CASSENGLSGTEAFF. The CDR3 region has the DNA TGTGCCAGCAGTGAAAACGGTCTCTCGGGCACTGAAGCTTTCTTT.

This clone was seen a few times. The V and J genes are TRBV6-4 and TRBJ1-5, with D tentatively TRBD1 (6 bases). The CDR3 is made up of 13 amino acids. Germline CDR1 MRHNA, CDR2 SNTAGT. V was shortened by 3 bases and J by 6 bases, with 9 bases between the two germline ends. As DNA, the CDR3 is TGTGCCAGCAGTGAACAGGGTGGTCAGCCCCAGCATTTT. Amino acid sequence: CASSEQGGQPQHF.

The chain has TRBV5-1 and TRBJ2-7; 8 nucleotides align to TRBD2. Germline V gene sequence: CDR1 SGHRS, CDR2 YFSETQ. This CDR3 region has 14 residues. With V trimmed by 5 bases and J by 2 bases, 6 bases remained unmatched. CDR3 in DNA: TGCGCCAGCAGGCGGGGGGAGGGACCCTACGAGCAGTACTTC. Translating it yields CASRRGEGPYEQYF.

This sequence joins TRBV14 and TRBJ2-5; no clear D. The CDR3 is 9 residues long. Germline assignment: CDR1 SGHDN and CDR2 FVKESK. Trimming shortened V by 4 bases and J by 7 bases, and 1 base separated the two germline ends. The CDR3 DNA reads as TGTGCCAGCAGCCTGACCCAGTACTTC. This sequence encodes CASSLTQYF. Using reference TRBV14 and TRBJ2-5 for the parts outside the CDR3, the full variable domain is EAGVTQFPSHSVIEKGQTVTLRCDPISGHDNLYWYRRVMGKEIKFLLHFVKESKQDESGMPNNRFLAERTGGTYSTLKVQPAELEDSGVYFCASSLTQYFGPGTRLLVL.

This chain uses TRBV6-1 with TRBJ1-1, with unresolved D. Trimming shortened V by 3 bases and J by 5 bases, and 10 bases separated the two germline ends. The CDR3 spans 13 residues. Germline loops: CDR1 MNHNS, CDR2 SASEGT. DNA of the CDR3: TGTGCCAGCAGTGACCCGACACATACTGAAGCTTTCTTT. This codes for CASSDPTHTEAFF.

This clone was recorded once. V usage is TRBV4-3 and J usage is TRBJ2-7; TRBD1 might be the D (5 bases). CDR3 length: 15 amino acids. The V gene lost 1 base and the J gene lost 3 bases, with 13 bases spanning the gap. The V gene's germline CDR1 is LGHNA and CDR2 YSLEER. This CDR3 is CASSQGADRVYEQYF. CDR3 bases: TGCGCCAGCAGCCAAGGTGCCGACAGAGTCTACGAGCAGTACTTC.

This clone was observed a single time. The gene calls are TRBV7-2 and TRBJ2-3, with a weak D call TRBD1 (5 bases). The V gene's germline CDR1 is SGHTA and CDR2 FQGNSA. Trimming stripped 3 bases from V and 4 bases from J, with 8 bases between. The length of the CDR3 is 13 residues. CDR3 DNA: TGTGCCAGCAGCTTCCAGGGTCCAGATACGCAGTATTTT. This translates into CASSFQGPDTQYF.

CDR3 sequence reads: CASGKAGGLNNEQFF. CDR3 DNA sequence: TGTGCTAGTGGCAAAGCGGGGGGGCTTAACAATGAGCAGTTCTTC. This rearrangement joins TRBV12-5 to TRBJ2-1; 10 bases agree with TRBD2. The CDR3 runs 15 residues. Germline V CDR1 and CDR2: LGHNT, FRNRAP. J gave up 5 bases and V 6 bases, and 7 bases lay outside the gene matches.

This chain joins TRBV6-2 or TRBV6-3 and TRBJ1-1; no clear D gene. This CDR3 has 16 amino acids. Germline V gene lookup returns CDR1 MNHEY and CDR2 SVGEGT. Trimming shortened V by 2 bases and J by 4 bases, and 17 bases separated the two germline ends. The CDR3 DNA sequence: TGTGCCAGCAGTTACCCTCGGCCCCTGAAGCCCACTGAAGCTTTCTTT. This sequence encodes CASSYPRPLKPTEAFF.

The chain joins TRBV30 to TRBJ1-6; 7 nucleotides line up with TRBD1. The CDR3 totals 14 residues. Germline values: CDR1 GTSNPN, CDR2 SVGIG (reference sequence). V dropped 4 bases and J dropped 10; count of bases not matched to a gene: 10. The CDR3 loop is CAWIEGRGRSPLHF. The CDR3 bases are TGTGCCTGGATTGAGGGCAGGGGGAGGTCACCCCTCCACTTT. Using reference TRBV30 and TRBJ1-6 for the parts outside the CDR3, the full variable domain is SQTIHQWPATLVQPVGSPLSLECTVEGTSNPNLYWYRQAAGRGLQLLFYSVGIGQISSEVPQNLSASRPQDRQFILSSKKLLLSDSGFYLCAWIEGRGRSPLHFGNGTRLTVT.

This rearrangement joins TRBV19 to TRBJ2-1; possible D gene TRBD2, 6 bases. The CDR3 covers 20 residues. Trimming pared 5 bases from V and 0 bases from J, leaving 26 bases between. The germline gives CDR1 LNHDA, CDR2 SQIVND (reference sequence). The CDR3 bases are TGTGCCAGTAGTCCCCGCGGGACCTCCCTTGTCCCCAGCTCCTACAATGAGCAGTTCTTC. The encoded protein is CASSPRGTSLVPSSYNEQFF.

V is TRBV7-2 and J is TRBJ2-2; 11 bases match TRBD2. The germline gives CDR1 SGHTA, CDR2 FQGNSA. J gave up 1 base and V 5 bases, and 9 bases lay outside the gene matches. The CDR3 sequence is 18 residues long. The CDR3 sequence: CASSLYVLAGGNTGELFF. The CDR3 bases are TGTGCCAGCAGCCTCTATGTTCTAGCGGGGGGGAACACCGGGGAGCTGTTTTTT.

This clone was observed a few times. The CDR3 DNA reads TGTGCCAGCAGCGCCTGGACAGGCTATGGCTACACCTTC. Protein: CASSAWTGYGYTF. The V gene is TRBV9, the J gene TRBJ1-2; 7 bases map to TRBD1. This CDR3 has 13 amino acids. The germline V gene has CDR1 SGDLS and CDR2 YYNGEE. Losses at the gene ends were 3 bases for V and 4 bases for J; bases not matched to a gene: 3.

The V call is TRBV11-2, the J call TRBJ2-3; D is possibly TRBD1 or TRBD2 (7 bases each). V was clipped by 4 bases and J by 4 bases, with 12 bases between them. Germline V lookup: CDR1 SGHAT, CDR2 FQNNGV. This CDR3 region has 14 residues. CDR3 in amino acids: CASSSGGGPDTQYF. The CDR3 nucleotides read TGTGCCAGCAGCTCAGGGGGGGGGCCAGATACGCAGTATTTT.